What follows is one TCR beta chain and its context. The antigen is undetermined. One end of the junction varies from germline; a read error may be responsible. A multiplex PCR was run with 60 Vbeta primers and 13 Jbeta primers. Measured with immunoSEQ multiplex PCR; TCRdb has only the in-frame clones, and not every one. This sample has 120,000 to 150,000 clones; about four fifths occur once, and the top ten carry roughly 4%. Nominal health characterized the donors when sampled, though unrecorded immune exposures were likely. The data were taken from a study of cytomegalovirus exposure and HLA in healthy donors. Study-level background: HLA-typed donors were the source of roughly 80 million unique TCRs held in an early data release. Study observations and caveats: Common viral pathogens were later found to be apparently linked to several of the most significant clusters.

This CDR3 contains 14 residues. Germline CDR1 SSHAT, CDR2 FNYEAQ (reference sequence). The TCR comes from a woman aged 35 to 49 in good health and CMV-seropositive. The chain couples TRBV7-7 to TRBJ2-6; D is unclear. The sample taken for sequencing was PBMCs. CDR3 bases: TGTGCTAGCAGCCCTAGTCCTGGGGCCAACGTCCTGACTTTC. This sequence encodes CASSPSPGANVLTF.